A selection of T cell receptor beta chains follows, all from one sample in a study of OX40 agonist ivuxolimab in advanced cancers. Here immunoSEQ multiplex PCR was the method, and the copy in TCRdb shows in-frame clones only, minus some. The data hold around 38,000 clones, with roughly 90% observed a single time. This specimen was CD4+ or CD8+ T cells sorted from blood, taken in a trial of the OX40 agonist ivuxolimab. These receptors came from an adult with an advanced solid tumor such as melanoma, head and neck, liver or kidney cancer. CDR3s include the opening cysteine and the closing phenylalanine or tryptophan.

TRBJ1-1 | TRBV6-5 | 14 | CASSQYSMNTEAFF
TRBJ2-1 | TRBV9 | 12 | CASSFGTNEQFF
TRBJ2-1 | TRBV11-3 | 17 | CASSSSPTGGLAPKQFF
TRBJ2-2 | TRBV4-2 | 12 | CASSRGAGELFF
TRBJ1-1 | TRBV6-5 | 15 | CASRTGSRMNTEAFF
TRBJ2-2 | TRBV7-3 | 16 | CASSPRGTTNAGELFF
TRBJ2-3 | TRBV5-1 | 14 | CASTLAGPPDTQYF
TRBJ2-5 | TRBV4-3 | 15 | CASSQDGIPKETQYF
TRBJ1-5 | TRBV27 | 17 | CASSPQGPIISNQPQHF
TRBJ2-4 | TRBV9 | 16 | CASSAGTGLLENIQYF
TRBJ1-1 | TRBV4-2 | 11 | CASSRGVEAFF
TRBJ1-2 | TRBV27 | 13 | CASRPSGGAGYTF
TRBJ1-5 | TRBV19 | 17 | CASSPMGYGSLNQPQHF
TRBJ2-1 | TRBV16 | 11 | CASGPYNEQFF
TRBJ1-1 | TRBV19 | 14 | CASSTWDSGTEAFF
TRBJ1-1 | TRBV27 | 16 | CASIPPWTGGVTEAFF